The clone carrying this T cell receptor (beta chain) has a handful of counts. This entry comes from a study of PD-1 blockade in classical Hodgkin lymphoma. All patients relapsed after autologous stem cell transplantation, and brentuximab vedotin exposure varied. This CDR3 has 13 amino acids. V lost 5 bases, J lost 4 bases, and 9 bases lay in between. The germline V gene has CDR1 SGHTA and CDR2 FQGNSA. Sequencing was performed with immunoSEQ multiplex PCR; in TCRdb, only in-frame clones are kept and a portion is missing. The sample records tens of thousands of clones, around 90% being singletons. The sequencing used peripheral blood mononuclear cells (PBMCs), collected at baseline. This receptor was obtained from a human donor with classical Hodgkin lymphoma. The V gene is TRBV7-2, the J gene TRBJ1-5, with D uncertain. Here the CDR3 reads CASSQEQNQPQHF. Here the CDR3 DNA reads TGTGCCAGCAGCCAGGAACAGAATCAGCCCCAGCATTTT. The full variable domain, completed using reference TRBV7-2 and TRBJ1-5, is GAGVSQSPSNKVTEKGKDVELRCDPISGHTALYWYRQSLGQGLEFLIYFQGNSAPDKSGLPSDRFSAERTGGSVSTLTIQRTQQEDSAVYLCASSQEQNQPQHFGDGTRLSIL.